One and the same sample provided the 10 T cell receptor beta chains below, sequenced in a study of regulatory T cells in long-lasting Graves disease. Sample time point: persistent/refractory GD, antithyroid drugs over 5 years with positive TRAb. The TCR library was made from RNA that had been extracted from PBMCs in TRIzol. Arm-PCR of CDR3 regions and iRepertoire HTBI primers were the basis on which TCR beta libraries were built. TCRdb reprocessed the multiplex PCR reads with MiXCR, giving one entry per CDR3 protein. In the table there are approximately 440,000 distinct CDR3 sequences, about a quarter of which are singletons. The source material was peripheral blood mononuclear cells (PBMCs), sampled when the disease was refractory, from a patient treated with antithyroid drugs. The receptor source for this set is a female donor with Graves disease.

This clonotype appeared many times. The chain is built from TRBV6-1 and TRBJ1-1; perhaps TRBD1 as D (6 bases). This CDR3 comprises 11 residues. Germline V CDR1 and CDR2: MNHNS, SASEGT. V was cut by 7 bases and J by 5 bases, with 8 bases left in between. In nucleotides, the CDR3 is TGTGCCAGCAACCAGGGGACTGAAGCTTTCTTT. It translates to CASNQGTEAFF.

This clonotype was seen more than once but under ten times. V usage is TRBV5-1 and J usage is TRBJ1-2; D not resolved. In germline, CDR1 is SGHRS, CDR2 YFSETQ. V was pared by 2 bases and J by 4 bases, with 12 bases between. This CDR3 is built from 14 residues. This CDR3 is CASSLSRSFYGYTF. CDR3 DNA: TGCGCCAGCAGCTTATCCAGGTCTTTCTATGGCTACACCTTC.

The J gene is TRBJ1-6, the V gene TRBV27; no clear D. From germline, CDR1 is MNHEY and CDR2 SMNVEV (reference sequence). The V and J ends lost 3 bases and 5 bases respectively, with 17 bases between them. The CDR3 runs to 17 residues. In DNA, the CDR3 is TGTGCCAGCAGTTTTCTTCGGGGTATCGCAGATAATTCACCCCTCCACTTT. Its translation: CASSFLRGIADNSPLHF.

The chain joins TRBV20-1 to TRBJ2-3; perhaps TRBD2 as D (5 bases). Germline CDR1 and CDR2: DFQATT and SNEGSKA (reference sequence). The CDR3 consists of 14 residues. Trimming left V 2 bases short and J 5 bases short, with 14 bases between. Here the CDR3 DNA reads TGCAGTGCTAGAAGGTCCCTAGCTTTAGATACGCAGTATTTT. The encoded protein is CSARRSLALDTQYF.

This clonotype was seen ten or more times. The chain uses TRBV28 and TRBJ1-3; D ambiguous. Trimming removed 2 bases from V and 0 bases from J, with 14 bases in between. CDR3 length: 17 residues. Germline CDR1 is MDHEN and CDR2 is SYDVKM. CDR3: CASSLPGGSYSGNTIYF. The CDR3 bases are TGTGCCAGCAGTTTACCGGGAGGGTCCTACTCTGGAAACACCATATATTTT.

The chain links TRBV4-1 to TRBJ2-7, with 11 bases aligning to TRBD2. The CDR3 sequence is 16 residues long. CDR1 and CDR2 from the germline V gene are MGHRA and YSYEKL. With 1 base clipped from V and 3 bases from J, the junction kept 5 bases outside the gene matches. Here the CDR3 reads CASSQAGTSGYYEQYF. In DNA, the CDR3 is TGCGCCAGCAGCCAAGCCGGGACTAGCGGCTACTACGAGCAGTACTTC.

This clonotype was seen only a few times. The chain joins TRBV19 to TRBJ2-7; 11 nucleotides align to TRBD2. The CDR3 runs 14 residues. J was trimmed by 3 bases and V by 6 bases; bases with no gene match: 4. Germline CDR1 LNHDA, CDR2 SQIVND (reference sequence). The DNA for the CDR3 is TGTGCCAGTAGAAACCTAGCGGGAGGCTACGAGCAGTACTTC. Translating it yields CASRNLAGGYEQYF.

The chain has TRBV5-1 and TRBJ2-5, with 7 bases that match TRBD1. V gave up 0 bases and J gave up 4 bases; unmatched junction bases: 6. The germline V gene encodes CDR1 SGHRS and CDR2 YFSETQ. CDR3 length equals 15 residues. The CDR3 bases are TGCGCCAGCAGCTTGGGACAGGGAAGGAGAGAGACCCAGTACTTC. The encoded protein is CASSLGQGRRETQYF.

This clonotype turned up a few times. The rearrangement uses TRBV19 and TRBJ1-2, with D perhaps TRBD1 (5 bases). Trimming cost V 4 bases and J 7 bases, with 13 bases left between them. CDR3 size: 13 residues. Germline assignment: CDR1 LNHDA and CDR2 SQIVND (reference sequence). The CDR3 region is CASSNPGIRGYTF. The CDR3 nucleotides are TGTGCCAGTAGTAACCCAGGGATCCGTGGCTACACCTTC. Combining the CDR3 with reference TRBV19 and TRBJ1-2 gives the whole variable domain DGGITQSPKYLFRKEGQNVTLSCEQNLNHDAMYWYRQDPGQGLRLIYYSQIVNDFQKGDIAEGYSVSREKKESFPLTVTSAQKNPTAFYLCASSNPGIRGYTFGSGTRLTVV.

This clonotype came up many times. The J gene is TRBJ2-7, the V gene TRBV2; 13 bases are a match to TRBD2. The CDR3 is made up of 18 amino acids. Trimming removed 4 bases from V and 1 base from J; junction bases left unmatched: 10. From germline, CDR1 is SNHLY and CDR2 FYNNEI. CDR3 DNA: TGTGCCAGCAGTGGTCTATTCGGGACTAGCGGGACTTCCTACGAGCAGTACTTC. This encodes CASSGLFGTSGTSYEQYF.